This T cell receptor (beta chain) was identified in a study of cytotoxic CD8 clonotypes in ibrutinib-treated CLL (dated by TCRdb to the early 2020s). Looking at the study overall: The cohort had about a dozen relapsed/refractory and around 15 treatment-naive patients; around 17 were IGHV unmutated. Cryopreserved peripheral blood mononuclear cells were collected at three points: before therapy, at response, and at either sustained remission or disease progression. Partial responses were observed in approximately 24 patients and complete responses in 2; after a median follow-up of 68 months, remission was maintained in approximately 14 patients and progression was observed in some 12. Response samples were obtained after a median of approximately twelve months of treatment, with a range of roughly 6 to 40 months. Samples averaged approximately 240,000 productive templates and approximately 100,000 productive rearrangements. Of the 70 to 90 people in the trial, some 28 had longitudinal samples available. Results the study describes overall, beyond this receptor: An increase in clonality was observed at ibrutinib response, with clonality remaining stable during sustained remission and falling back toward baseline at progression. Public clonotypes were rare and either contracted or stayed stable during treatment, and the rise in clonality at ibrutinib response reflected the expansion of private clonotypes. Baseline clonality exceeded that of age-matched healthy donors and correlated strongly with circulating CD8+ T-cell counts. Sampling times were not matched between sustained-remission and progressing patients, and lymph node repertoires were not studied.

A MiSeq instrument was used for deep resolution sequencing, which targeted depths ranging from 1 in 1 million up to 1 in 200,000 T cells, with coverage averaging 10x for each clonotype. The immunoSEQ hsTCRB Kit was used to generate the TCR beta libraries. The paper's data handling went like this. ImmunoSEQ Data Assistant and ImmunoSEQ Analyzer were used for data analysis, and V, D and J genes were assigned according to IMGT definitions. Clonality was computed as one minus normalized Shannon entropy of productive rearrangement frequencies, ranging from 0 to 1. Only overrepresented clonotypes making up at least 0.05% of each patient's repertoire were included in the public clonotype analysis. About a dozen repertoires from age-matched healthy donors, obtained from immuneACCESS, served as clonality controls. TCRdb retrieved this table from immuneACCESS and kept in-frame rearrangements only. Not all clones are present; in checked studies, unresolved V genes account for under half, and no reason is known for the remainder. V, J and clone size are taken as reported in that table, and D and trimming were inferred from the DNA itself. The sample table records about 310,000 clones; 80% of these occur just once. Jointly, the top ten make up 6.5% to 8.5% of the sample.

Concerning this clone: This receptor's antigen is unknown. Base qualities are not recorded, but no much larger clone differs from it by a single base.

For TCR beta library preparation, about 2 micrograms of genomic DNA were extracted from the cryopreserved PBMCs. Longitudinal blood samples from CLL patients on ibrutinib monotherapy underwent high-throughput TCR beta sequencing. The patients took part in an open-label, single-center phase 2 trial of ibrutinib monotherapy. The sequence came from a human donor with chronic lymphocytic leukemia. The input for sequencing was PBMCs, taken before ibrutinib treatment.

Here is the DNA: TGTGCCAGTAGTATGTGGACTAGCGGGACCCACGAGCAGTACTTC. Translated, it reads CASSMWTSGTHEQYF. The rearrangement combines TRBV19 with TRBJ2-7, with 12 bases in between that match TRBD2. From a lookup of the germline V gene (reference sequence), CDR1 and CDR2 are LNHDA and SQIVND. Trimming accounts for 3 bases at V and 5 bases at J, while the number of junction bases matched to no gene is 5. The cysteine opens and the phenylalanine closes a CDR3 of 15 amino acids. The retained sequence is limited to the CDR3, 45 bases, with the frame set at the first base.